Each of the 32 T cell receptor beta chains below was sequenced from the same sample in a study of shared clonotypes between healthy human individuals (dated by TCRdb to between 2020 and 2021). Receptor libraries were prepared by the immunoSEQ multiplex PCR assay. TCRdb provides this immuneACCESS table in a form limited to in-frame rearrangements. Some clones are lacking; in checked studies, under half of them reflect an unresolved V gene, and why the rest are absent is not known. For this sample there are about 1.1 million clones; approximately 80% appear just once. Of the sample, 0.6% to 0.75% is held by the ten largest clones. The sequencing sample was made of memory CD4+ T cells from PBMCs. The cell subset or site label, as the study defines it: CD45RA-negative fraction. These receptors were collected from a man aged 18-30 years in good health. Some clones in this sample may be carry-over from other donors' samples.

This sequence joins TRBV27 and TRBJ2-7; 10 positions agree with TRBD1. With V trimmed by 5 bases and J by 3 bases, 10 bases remained unmatched. The CDR3 sequence is 16 residues long. Per the germline V gene, CDR1 is MNHEY and CDR2 is SMNVEV (reference sequence). As DNA, the CDR3 is TGTGCCAGCAGTAAAAAAGGGGGACAGGGGTACTACGAGCAGTACTTC. Translating gives CASSKKGGQGYYEQYF.

The V call is TRBV5-1, the J call TRBJ2-7, with 8 bases lining up with TRBD1. The CDR3 spans 15 residues. V dropped 0 bases and J dropped 6; count of bases not matched to a gene: 8. Germline CDR1 reads SGHRS; CDR2 reads YFSETQ. The CDR3, as DNA: TGCGCCAGCAGCTTGGGGGCAGGGGGCCCTGGCGAGCAGTACTTC. Protein: CASSLGAGGPGEQYF. Combining the CDR3 with reference TRBV5-1 and TRBJ2-7 gives the whole variable domain KAGVTQTPRYLIKTRGQQVTLSCSPISGHRSVSWYQQTPGQGLQFLFEYFSETQRNKGNFPGRFSGRQFSNSRSEMNVSTLELGDSALYLCASSLGAGGPGEQYFGPGTRLTVT.

The chain recombines TRBV12-2 with TRBJ2-2; TRBD2 is taken as the D call from the table, unchecked against the DNA. TRBV12-2 is given as a pseudogene. CDR3 length: 18 amino acids. The CDR3 protein is CASRRRQPTAGWNGELFF. The CDR3, as DNA: TGTGCAAGTCGCCGAAGGCAACCCACTGCGGGGTGGAACGGGGAGCTGTTTTTT.

The rearrangement uses TRBV29-1 and TRBJ2-7; unclear D gene. Germline assignment: CDR1 SQVTM and CDR2 ANQGSEA. Between the trimmed V and J ends, which lost 5 bases and 0 bases, there was a span of 8 bases. The CDR3 runs 12 residues. CDR3 in DNA: TGCAGCGTTATGCAGGCCTCCTACGAGCAGTACTTC. This translates into CSVMQASYEQYF.

V usage is TRBV29-1 and J usage is TRBJ1-4, with a possible D match to TRBD1 (5 bases). Germline-derived CDR1 and CDR2 are SQVTM and ANQGSEA. V was cut by 6 bases and J by 7 bases, with 15 bases left in between. CDR3 length: 13 residues. CDR3 in amino acids: CSVGPEGTEKLFF. Here the CDR3 DNA reads TGCAGCGTGGGCCCAGAGGGGACTGAAAAACTGTTTTTT.

This sequence joins TRBV28 and TRBJ1-2; D perhaps matches TRBD1 (6 bases). The ends were cut back, 10 bases at V and 7 bases at J, with 16 bases in the middle. The CDR3 consists of 12 residues. CDR1 is MDHEN and CDR2 is SYDVKM in the germline V gene. The CDR3 loop reads CATSGGRLGYTF. DNA for the CDR3: TGTGCCACGAGTGGGGGCAGGCTTGGCTACACCTTC.

This clone has a handful of counts. J is TRBJ1-1 and V is TRBV6-6; D uncertain. Between the trimmed V and J ends, which lost 2 bases and 1 base, there was a span of 8 bases. The CDR3 has 14 residues. Germline loops: CDR1 MNHNY, CDR2 SVGAGI (reference sequence). CDR3 loop: CASSYPLRNTEAFF. The CDR3 DNA follows: TGTGCCAGCAGTTACCCCCTACGGAACACTGAAGCTTTCTTT.

The chain has TRBV19 and TRBJ2-3; D possibly matches TRBD1 or TRBD2 (5 bases each). CDR3 length: 13 amino acids. Germline CDR1 is LNHDA and CDR2 is SQIVND (reference sequence). V was trimmed by 6 bases and J by 1 base, leaving 8 bases between them. CDR3 sequence reads: CASRRGRTDTQYF. The CDR3 DNA follows: TGTGCCAGTAGGAGGGGCCGCACAGATACGCAGTATTTT.

Concerning this clone: The same CDR3 is also encoded by other DNA sequences in this sample. The chain links TRBV5-6 to TRBJ2-3; a possible D gene is TRBD2 (5 bases). The CDR3 extends over 15 amino acids. Trimming stripped 1 base from V and 1 base from J, with 10 bases between. Germline values: CDR1 SGHDT, CDR2 YYEEEE. This chain's CDR3 is CASSLFSGGTDTQYF. The CDR3 DNA reads as TGTGCCAGCAGCTTGTTCTCCGGGGGCACAGATACGCAGTATTTT.

The V gene is TRBV5-1, the J gene TRBJ2-3; 7 bases agree with TRBD2. The V gene's germline CDR1 is SGHRS and CDR2 YFSETQ. With 3 bases clipped from V and 4 bases from J, the junction kept 11 bases outside the gene matches. CDR3 size: 16 residues. The CDR3: CASSWAGEGAADTQYF. Here the CDR3 DNA reads TGCGCCAGCAGCTGGGCTGGGGAGGGAGCGGCAGATACGCAGTATTTT.

This chain uses TRBV19 with TRBJ2-1; TRBD1 agrees at 7 bases. CDR1 is LNHDA, CDR2 SQIVND, per germline (reference sequence). This CDR3 spans 15 amino acids. With 6 bases clipped from V and 0 bases from J, the junction kept 5 bases outside the gene matches. CDR3 DNA sequence: TGTGCCAGTAGGAGAGACAGGGACTCCTACAATGAGCAGTTCTTC. Residues: CASRRDRDSYNEQFF.

The chain employs TRBV6-5 and TRBJ2-5; TRBD1 aligns across 8 bases. Per the germline V gene, CDR1 is MNHEY and CDR2 is SVGAGI. After removal of 5 bases from V and 7 bases from J, the junction contained 9 bases not matched to a gene. The CDR3 contains 14 residues. The CDR3 bases are TGTGCCAGCAGTCCTTATGGACAGGGTAGGACCCAGTACTTC. This translates into CASSPYGQGRTQYF.

This rearrangement joins TRBV5-1 to TRBJ1-2; D perhaps matches TRBD1 (6 bases). The CDR3 spans 12 residues. Germline assignment: CDR1 SGHRS and CDR2 YFSETQ. The V end was cut by 6 bases, the J end by 6 bases, with 12 bases between. The chain's CDR3 is CASKAGEDGYTF. CDR3 DNA sequence: TGCGCCAGCAAGGCAGGGGAGGATGGCTACACCTTC.

J is TRBJ2-1 and V is TRBV11-1, with TRBD1 matching over 8 bases. V lost 3 bases to trimming and J lost 8 bases; unmatched junction nucleotides: 6. CDR3 length equals 14 residues. CDR1 and CDR2 (germline): SGHAT, FQDESV (reference sequence). The CDR3 loop reads CASSFNQGADEQFF. CDR3 nucleotides: TGTGCCAGCAGCTTTAACCAGGGGGCAGATGAGCAGTTCTTC.

This clone has ten or more counts. This chain joins TRBV18 and TRBJ1-1, with unresolved D. The length of the CDR3 is 13 residues. V was pared by 2 bases and J by 5 bases, with 9 bases between. Per germline, CDR1 KGHSH and CDR2 LQKENI. The CDR3 sequence is CASSPFSATEAFF. CDR3 sequence (DNA): TGTGCCAGCTCACCATTCTCGGCAACTGAAGCTTTCTTT. The variable domain in full, completed from reference TRBV18 and TRBJ1-1, reads NAGVMQNPRHLVRRRGQEARLRCSPMKGHSHVYWYRQLPEEGLKFMVYLQKENIIDESGMPKERFSAEFPKEGPSILRIQQVVRGDSAAYFCASSPFSATEAFFGQGTRLTVV.

This clone was picked up many times. The same CDR3 can be traced to other DNA sequences in this sample. The chain employs TRBV7-9 and TRBJ1-3; 9 bases fit TRBD1. V lost 5 bases and J lost 4; bases outside the gene matches: 6. Germline lookup yields CDR1 SEHNR and CDR2 FQNEAQ (reference sequence). CDR3 length equals 15 residues. The CDR3 loop is CASSPQGASGNTIYF. As DNA, the CDR3 is TGTGCCAGCAGCCCACAGGGGGCCTCCGGAAACACCATATATTTT. Based on the CDR3 plus reference TRBV7-9 and TRBJ1-3, the full variable domain is DTGVSQNPRHKITKRGQNVTFRCDPISEHNRLYWYRQTLGQGPEFLTYFQNEAQLEKSRLLSDRFSAERPKGSFSTLEIQRTEQGDSAMYLCASSPQGASGNTIYFGEGSWLTVV.

This clone was recorded a few times. V is TRBV7-9 and J is TRBJ1-2, with TRBD1 matching over 7 bases. This CDR3 has 14 residues. Per the germline V gene, CDR1 is SEHNR and CDR2 is FQNEAQ (reference sequence). V shed 6 bases, J shed 0 bases, and the junction held 4 bases outside the gene matches. The CDR3 here is CASRKDRANYGYTF. The CDR3 DNA reads as TGTGCCAGCAGAAAAGACAGGGCTAACTATGGCTACACCTTC.

The chain links TRBV2 to TRBJ1-5; a weak D match, TRBD1 (5 bases). V lost 3 bases and J 0 bases, leaving 9 bases between the germline ends. The CDR3 runs 15 residues. Germline CDR1 and CDR2: SNHLY and FYNNEI. The CDR3 loop reads CASSDGAYSNQPQHF. CDR3 bases: TGTGCCAGCAGTGACGGGGCTTATAGCAATCAGCCCCAGCATTTT. Complete variable domain (other parts from reference TRBV2 and TRBJ1-5): EPEVTQTPSHQVTQMGQEVILRCVPISNHLYFYWYRQILGQKVEFLVSFYNNEISEKSEIFDDQFSVERPDGSNFTLKIRSTKLEDSAMYFCASSDGAYSNQPQHFGDGTRLSIL.

The chain couples TRBV15 to TRBJ2-1; possible D gene TRBD1, 6 bases. The CDR3 is made up of 15 amino acids. The germline V gene has CDR1 LNHNV and CDR2 YYDKDF (reference sequence). V lost 7 bases and J lost 0, with 13 bases in between. For the CDR3, the DNA is TGTGCCACCACTAGACAGGTGAGCTCCTACAATGAGCAGTTCTTC. Encoded protein: CATTRQVSSYNEQFF. Full variable domain (outside the CDR3, taken from reference TRBV15 and TRBJ2-1): DAMVIQNPRYQVTQFGKPVTLSCSQTLNHNVMYWYQQKSSQAPKLLFHYYDKDFNNEADTPDNFQSRRPNTSFCFLDIRSPGLGDTAMYLCATTRQVSSYNEQFFGPGTRLTVL.

V usage is TRBV30 and J usage is TRBJ1-4, with D perhaps matching TRBD1 (5 bases). Germline V lookup: CDR1 GTSNPN, CDR2 SVGIG (reference sequence). The V and J ends lost 3 bases and 12 bases respectively, with 11 bases between them. The CDR3 sequence is 11 residues long. CDR3 sequence (DNA): TGTGCCTGGAGCCCCCGGGGGGAACTGTTTTTT. This codes for CAWSPRGELFF.

V and J are TRBV10-3 and TRBJ1-2; D not resolved. Germline CDR1 ENHRY, CDR2 SYGVKD. This CDR3 contains 13 residues. V lost 0 bases, J lost 5 bases, and 7 bases lay in between. For the CDR3, the DNA is TGTGCCATCAGTGAGTCGCAAACTTATGGCTACACCTTC. It codes for CAISESQTYGYTF.

The V call is TRBV7-9, the J call TRBJ2-2; D might be TRBD2 (5 bases). This CDR3 is built from 15 residues. Germline CDR1 reads SEHNR; CDR2 reads FQNEAQ (reference sequence). The V end lost 5 bases, the J end lost 7 bases, and 17 bases lay between the germline ends. CDR3 residues: CASSQLGGSSGELFF. In nucleotides, the CDR3 is TGTGCCAGCAGCCAGCTTGGAGGTTCGAGCGGGGAGCTGTTTTTT. The whole variable domain, remainder taken from reference TRBV7-9 and TRBJ2-2, is DTGVSQNPRHKITKRGQNVTFRCDPISEHNRLYWYRQTLGQGPEFLTYFQNEAQLEKSRLLSDRFSAERPKGSFSTLEIQRTEQGDSAMYLCASSQLGGSSGELFFGEGSRLTVL.

The chain couples TRBV14 to TRBJ2-1; 10 nucleotides match TRBD2. The CDR3 covers 14 residues. The V gene end was trimmed by 5 bases and the J gene end by 10 bases; junction bases not matched to a gene: 8. Germline V gives CDR1 SGHDN, CDR2 FVKESK. CDR3 nucleotide sequence: TGTGCCAGCAGCACCCTAGCGGGAGCTTGGGAGCAGTTCTTC. As protein: CASSTLAGAWEQFF.

This clone appeared a single time. This chain connects TRBV28 to TRBJ1-2; D is unresolved. Germline CDR1 and CDR2: MDHEN and SYDVKM. This CDR3 is built from 12 residues. V was trimmed by 6 bases and J by 5 bases, leaving 10 bases between them. CDR3 amino acids: CASRVLTYGYTF. CDR3 sequence (DNA): TGTGCCAGCAGGGTCCTTACTTATGGCTACACCTTC.

The chain employs TRBV11-2 and TRBJ2-1, with D perhaps given as TRBD1 or TRBD2 (7 bases each). This CDR3 spans 15 amino acids. The ends were cut back, 5 bases at V and 9 bases at J, with 20 bases in the middle. The V gene's germline CDR1 is SGHAT and CDR2 FQNNGV. The CDR3 protein is CASSLTGATGGEQFF. The CDR3 DNA sequence: TGTGCCAGCAGCCTCACAGGGGCTACGGGGGGTGAGCAGTTCTTC. Looking up the rest from reference TRBV11-2 and TRBJ2-1 gives the full variable domain: EAGVAQSPRYKIIEKRQSVAFWCNPISGHATLYWYQQILGQGPKLLIQFQNNGVVDDSQLPKDRFSAERLKGVDSTLKIQPAKLEDSAVYLCASSLTGATGGEQFFGPGTRLTVL.

The V and J genes are TRBV5-1 and TRBJ2-7, with D tentatively TRBD2 (6 bases). Trimming shortened V by 0 bases and J by 2 bases, and 12 bases separated the two germline ends. The CDR3 is 15 residues long. The germline V gene has CDR1 SGHRS and CDR2 YFSETQ. CDR3 coding DNA: TGCGCCAGCAGCTTGGTTCCGGGAGCCGCCTACGAGCAGTACTTC. It encodes CASSLVPGAAYEQYF. The variable domain in full, with the rest retrieved from reference TRBV5-1 and TRBJ2-7, is KAGVTQTPRYLIKTRGQQVTLSCSPISGHRSVSWYQQTPGQGLQFLFEYFSETQRNKGNFPGRFSGRQFSNSRSEMNVSTLELGDSALYLCASSLVPGAAYEQYFGPGTRLTVT.

This clone was counted between two and nine times. V is TRBV5-1 and J is TRBJ2-2; no reliable D call. V was shortened by 4 bases and J by 6 bases, with 13 bases between the two germline ends. The CDR3 totals 14 residues. Germline CDR1 and CDR2: SGHRS and YFSETQ. CDR3 DNA sequence: TGCGCCAGCAGCCCCGAGGCGTGGGCCGGGGAGCTGTTTTTT. Amino acids: CASSPEAWAGELFF.

Many counts were recorded for this clone. The sample contains more than one DNA sequence encoding this CDR3. The rearrangement joins TRBV29-1 to TRBJ2-2, with D perhaps TRBD1 (5 bases). CDR1 and CDR2 from the germline V gene are SQVTM and ANQGSEA. This CDR3 region has 14 residues. Trimming shortened V by 5 bases and J by 3 bases, and 13 bases separated the two germline ends. The CDR3 bases are TGCAGCGTTAGCTCGCAGGGATACACCGGGGAGCTGTTTTTT. It is translated as CSVSSQGYTGELFF.

The chain is built from TRBV28 and TRBJ2-3; TRBD2 matches 9 bases. CDR1 and CDR2 (germline): MDHEN, SYDVKM. J was trimmed by 3 bases and V by 3 bases; bases with no gene match: 4. This CDR3 region has 15 residues. CDR3 bases: TGTGCCAGCAGTTTCAGCGGGAGGAGAACAGATACGCAGTATTTT. Translating gives CASSFSGRRTDTQYF.

The rearrangement uses TRBV19 and TRBJ2-1, with 16 bases fitting TRBD2. Germline V gene sequence: CDR1 LNHDA, CDR2 SQIVND (reference sequence). CDR3 length: 17 residues. The J segment lost 2 bases and the V segment lost 5 bases, leaving 3 bases of the junction unmatched. This CDR3 is CASSGGTSGRAYNEQFF. The DNA for the CDR3 is TGTGCCAGTAGTGGCGGGACTAGCGGGAGGGCCTACAATGAGCAGTTCTTC.

The chain couples TRBV7-2 to TRBJ2-1; 10 bases are shared with TRBD1. The CDR3 length is 16 residues. Unmatched junction bases numbered 10, after V lost 5 bases and J lost 6 bases. Germline CDR1 is SGHTA and CDR2 is FQGNSA. The CDR3 loop reads CASSPDRDRGSNEQFF. For the CDR3, the DNA is TGTGCCAGCAGCCCGGACCGGGACAGGGGTAGCAATGAGCAGTTCTTC.

J is TRBJ2-5 and V is TRBV5-4; a weak D match, TRBD2 (7 bases). This CDR3 contains 17 residues. Germline lookup yields CDR1 SGHNT and CDR2 YYREEE (reference sequence). The germline V and J ends were trimmed by 4 bases and 5 bases, with 24 bases remaining between them. Written as DNA, the CDR3 is TGTGCCAGCAGCCCCGGACAGAACCTAGCGGACGAGGAGACCCAGTACTTC. It yields the protein CASSPGQNLADEETQYF.